One TCR beta chain is described in this entry. What it binds is unknown. Produced via immunoSEQ multiplex PCR; TCRdb's table is partial and in-frame only. Of just under 150,000 clones in the sample, about 86% were seen once. The data stem from a study of T cell responses to AZD1222 COVID-19 vaccine. General observations from the study: There were mostly white British donors and more females than males, and clonal diversity was possibly underestimated. Unmutated regions of variants are reportedly targeted by nearly half of spike-specific TCRs. Across spike, vaccine-associated CD4 TCRs were found, dominant at 160-218 and 743-854.

The V gene's germline CDR1 is LGHDT and CDR2 YNNKEL (reference sequence). V was cut by 4 bases and J by 4 bases, with 13 bases left in between. The CDR3 is 15 residues long. Second-dose intervals near 4 or 12 weeks were combined. The V gene is TRBV3-1 (or the pseudogene TRBV3-2), the J gene TRBJ2-2; tentatively, D is TRBD2 (5 bases). The receptor comes from an adult who received the AZD1222 COVID-19 vaccine. Material: peripheral blood, obtained 28 days after the second AZD1222 dose. In nucleotides, the CDR3 is TGTGCCAGCAGCCCGGGGAGTGAGGGCACCGGGGAGCTGTTTTTT. Translation gives CASSPGSEGTGELFF.